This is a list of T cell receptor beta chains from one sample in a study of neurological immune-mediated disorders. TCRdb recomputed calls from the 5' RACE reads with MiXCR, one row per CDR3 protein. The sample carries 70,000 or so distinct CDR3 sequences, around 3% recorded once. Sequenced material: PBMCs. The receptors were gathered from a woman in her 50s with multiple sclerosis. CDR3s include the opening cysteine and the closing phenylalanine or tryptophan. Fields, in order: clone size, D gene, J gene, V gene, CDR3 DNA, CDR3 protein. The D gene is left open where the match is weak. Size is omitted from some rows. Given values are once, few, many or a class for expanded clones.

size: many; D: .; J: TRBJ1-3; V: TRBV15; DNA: TGTGCCACCAGCAGCCGGGACCGTGGAAACACCATATATTTT; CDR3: CATSSRDRGNTIYF
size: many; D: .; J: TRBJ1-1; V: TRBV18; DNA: TGTGCCAGCTCATCGGACACCATGAACACTGAAGCTTTCTTT; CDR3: CASSSDTMNTEAFF
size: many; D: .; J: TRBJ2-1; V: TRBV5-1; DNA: TGCGCCAGCAGCTTCTTAACGGCCTACAATGAGCAGTTCTTC; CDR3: CASSFLTAYNEQFF
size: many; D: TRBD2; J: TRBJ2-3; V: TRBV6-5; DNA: TGTGCCAGCAACCCACTAGCGAGAAGCACAGATACGCAGTATTTT; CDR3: CASNPLARSTDTQYF
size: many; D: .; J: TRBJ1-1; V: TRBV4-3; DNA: TGCGCCAGCAGCCAAGACGGGGCCGTGAACACTGAAGCTTTCTTT; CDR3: CASSQDGAVNTEAFF
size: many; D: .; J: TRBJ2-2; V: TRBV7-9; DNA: TGTGTACCGGTTCCAGCGAACACCGGGGAGCTGTTTTTT; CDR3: CVPVPANTGELFF
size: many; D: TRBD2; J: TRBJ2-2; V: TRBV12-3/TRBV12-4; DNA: TGTGCCAGCAGTTTGACGACTGGCGCGGGACTAGTCCACACCGGGGAGCTGTTTTTT; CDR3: CASSLTTGAGLVHTGELFF
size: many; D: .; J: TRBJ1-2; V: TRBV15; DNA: TGTGCCACCAGCAAGGATCCTAACTATGGCTACACCTTC; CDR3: CATSKDPNYGYTF
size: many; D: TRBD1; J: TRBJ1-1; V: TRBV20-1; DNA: TGCAGTGCTAGGACCCCAGGGGGCTGGAACACTGAAGCTTTCTTT; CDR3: CSARTPGGWNTEAFF
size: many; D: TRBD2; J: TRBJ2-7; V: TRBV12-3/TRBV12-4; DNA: TGTGCCAGCAGTTTGACTAGCGGGAGCTCCTACGAGCAGTACTTC; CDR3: CASSLTSGSSYEQYF
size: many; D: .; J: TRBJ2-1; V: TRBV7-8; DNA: TGTGCCAGCAGCTTAGCTTACGTCCGAGACTCCTACAATGAGCAGTTCTTC; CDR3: CASSLAYVRDSYNEQFF
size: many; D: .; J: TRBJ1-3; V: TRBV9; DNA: TGTGCCAGCAGCGTCCAGGGTGCTGGAAACACCATATATTTT; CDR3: CASSVQGAGNTIYF
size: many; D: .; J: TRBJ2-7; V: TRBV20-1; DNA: TGCAGTGCTAGAGTTGGGAGGCCCCCTTACGAGCAGTACTTC; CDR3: CSARVGRPPYEQYF
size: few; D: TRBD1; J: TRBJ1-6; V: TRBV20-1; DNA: TGCAGTGCGGTTACCGGGACAGTCCCTTCAACCCTCAACTTT; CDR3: CSAVTGTVPSTLNF
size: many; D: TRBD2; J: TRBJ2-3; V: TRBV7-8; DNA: TGTGCCAGCAGCTCAAGGACTAGCGGAGATACGCAGTATTTT; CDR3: CASSSRTSGDTQYF
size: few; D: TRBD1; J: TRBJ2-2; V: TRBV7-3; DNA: TGTGCCAGCAGCCCCACAGGGGGCAGGACCGGGGAGCTGTTTTTT; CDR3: CASSPTGGRTGELFF
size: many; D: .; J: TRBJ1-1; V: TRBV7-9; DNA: TGTGCCAGCAGCTCCAGGGGAGAGGGCACTGAAGCTTTCTTT; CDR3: CASSSRGEGTEAFF
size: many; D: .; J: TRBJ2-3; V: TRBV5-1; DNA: TGCGCCAGCAGCTTGGTACGGGTAACAGATACGCAGTATTTT; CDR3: CASSLVRVTDTQYF
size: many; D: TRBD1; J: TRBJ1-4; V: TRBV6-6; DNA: TGTGCCAGCACCAGACAGGGGGACCTCGGTGGGGAAAAACTGTTTTTT; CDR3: CASTRQGDLGGEKLFF
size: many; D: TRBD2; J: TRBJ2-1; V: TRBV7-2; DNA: TGTGCCAGCAGCTTAGAGCTTGGTCTAGCGGGACTCAATGAGCAGTTCTTC; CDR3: CASSLELGLAGLNEQFF
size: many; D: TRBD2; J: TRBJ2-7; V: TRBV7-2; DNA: TGTGCCAGCAGCCCTAGCGGGAGGCAAGAGCAGTACTTC; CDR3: CASSPSGRQEQYF
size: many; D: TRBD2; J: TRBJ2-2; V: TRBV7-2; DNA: TGTGCCAGCAGCATACTAGCGGGAGGCCACACCGGGGAGCTGTTTTTT; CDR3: CASSILAGGHTGELFF
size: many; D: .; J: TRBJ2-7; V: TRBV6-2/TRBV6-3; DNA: TGTGCCAGCAGTTCAACCCGGGACCCCCTCTACGAGCAGTACTTC; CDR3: CASSSTRDPLYEQYF
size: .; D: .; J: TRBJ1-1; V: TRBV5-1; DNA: TGCGCCAGCAGCCTCCAATCGCGGGTCGACACTGAAGCTTTCTTT; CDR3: CASSLQSRVDTEAFF
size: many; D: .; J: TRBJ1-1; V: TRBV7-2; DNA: TGTGCCAGCAGCTTCGTCCGGGGGTCCGCTGAAGCTTTCTTT; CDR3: CASSFVRGSAEAFF
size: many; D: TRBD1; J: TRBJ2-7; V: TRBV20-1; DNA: TGCAGTGCTCGACGCGGAGGGACAGGGGACGAGCAGTACTTC; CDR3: CSARRGGTGDEQYF
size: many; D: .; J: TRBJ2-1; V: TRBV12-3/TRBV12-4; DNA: TGTGCCAGCAGTTTATGGCAGAGTAACAATGAGCAGTTCTTC; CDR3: CASSLWQSNNEQFF
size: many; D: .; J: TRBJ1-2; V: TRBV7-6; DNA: TGTGCCAGCAGCCCCACAGGTTATAGCGGCTACACCTTC; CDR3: CASSPTGYSGYTF
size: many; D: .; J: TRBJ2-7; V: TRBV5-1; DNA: TGCGCCAGCAGCTTTCGTCTGCGGCAGGGGAGACACGAGCAGTACTTC; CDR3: CASSFRLRQGRHEQYF
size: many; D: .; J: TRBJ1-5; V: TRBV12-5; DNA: TGTGCTAGTGGCCGGGATCAGCCCCAGCATTTT; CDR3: CASGRDQPQHF
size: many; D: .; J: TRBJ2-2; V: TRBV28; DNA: TGTGCCAGCATTGAACCTGGGAACACCGGGGAGCTGTTTTTT; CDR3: CASIEPGNTGELFF
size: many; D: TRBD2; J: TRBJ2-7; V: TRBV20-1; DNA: TGCAGTGTTGCGGGACTAGCGGGAGGGCCAAGGTACGAGCAGTACTTC; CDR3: CSVAGLAGGPRYEQYF
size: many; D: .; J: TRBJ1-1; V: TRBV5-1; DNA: TGCGCCAGCAGCGAAGGCCCGGGCCACGACACTGAAGCTTTCTTT; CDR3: CASSEGPGHDTEAFF
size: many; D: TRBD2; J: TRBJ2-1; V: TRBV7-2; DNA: TGTGCCAGCAGCTTAGCGTCCGGGACTAGTGGCCATGAGCAGTTCTTC; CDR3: CASSLASGTSGHEQFF
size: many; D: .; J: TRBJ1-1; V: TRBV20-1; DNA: TGCAGTGCTAGTAAAGCAAGCGACACTGAAGCTTTCTTT; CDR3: CSASKASDTEAFF
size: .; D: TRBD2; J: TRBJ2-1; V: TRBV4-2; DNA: TGTGTCGGACTAGCGGGCGATGAGCAGTTCTTC; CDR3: CVGLAGDEQFF
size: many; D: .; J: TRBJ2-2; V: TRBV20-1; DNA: TGCAGGCCCCAGGGGAAGGTGGCCGGGGAGCTGTTTTTT; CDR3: CRPQGKVAGELFF
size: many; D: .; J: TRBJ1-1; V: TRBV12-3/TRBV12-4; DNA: TGTGCCAGCACCCTCGGGGGGGTTGGTGAAGCTTTCTTT; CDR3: CASTLGGVGEAFF
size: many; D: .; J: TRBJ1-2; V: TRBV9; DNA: TGTGCCAGCAGCGTGTCGCGGAATGGCTACACCTTC; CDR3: CASSVSRNGYTF
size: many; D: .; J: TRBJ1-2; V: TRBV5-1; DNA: TGCGCCAGCAGCTTGGGGGGACATATGGATGGCTACACCTTC; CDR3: CASSLGGHMDGYTF
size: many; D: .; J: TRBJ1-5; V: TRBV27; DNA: TGTGCCAGCAGTTTGACTGGCAGGGTGAGCAATCAGCCCCAGCATTTT; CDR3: CASSLTGRVSNQPQHF
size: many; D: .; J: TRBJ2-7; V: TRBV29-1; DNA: TGCAGCGTACTAGTGGCCTTCGACGAGCAGTACTTC; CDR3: CSVLVAFDEQYF
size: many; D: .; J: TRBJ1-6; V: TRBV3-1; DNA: TGTGCCAGCAGCCCAGCCGGGATAGCCCCCCTCCACTTT; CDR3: CASSPAGIAPLHF
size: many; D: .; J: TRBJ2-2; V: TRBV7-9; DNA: TGTGCCAGCAGCTTAAGTCGAGCGGGCACCGGGGAGCTGTTTTTT; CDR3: CASSLSRAGTGELFF
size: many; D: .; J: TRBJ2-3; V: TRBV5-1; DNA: TGCGCCAGCAGCCAGTTCTACCTCACAGATACGCAGTATTTT; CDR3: CASSQFYLTDTQYF
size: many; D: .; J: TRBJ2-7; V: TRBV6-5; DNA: TGTGCCAGCAGACATCGAAAGGGGGTGGTATCCGAGCAGTACTTC; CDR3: CASRHRKGVVSEQYF
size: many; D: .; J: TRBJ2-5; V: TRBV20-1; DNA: TGCAGTGCTAGCAGCCTAGAGACCCAGTACTTC; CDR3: CSASSLETQYF
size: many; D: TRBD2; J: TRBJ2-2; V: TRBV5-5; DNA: TGTGCCAGCAGCTTGGCCCAGCGGGGGGCGCACACCGGGGAGCTGTTTTTT; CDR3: CASSLAQRGAHTGELFF
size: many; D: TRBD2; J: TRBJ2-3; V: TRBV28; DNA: TGTGCCAGCAGCCACCCAGTCGGGAGGTGGTCTAGCACAGATACGCAGTATTTT; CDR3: CASSHPVGRWSSTDTQYF
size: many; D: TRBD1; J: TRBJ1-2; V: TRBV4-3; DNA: TGCGCCAGCAGCCCAAACAGGGGCCCCTATGGCTACACCTTC; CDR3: CASSPNRGPYGYTF
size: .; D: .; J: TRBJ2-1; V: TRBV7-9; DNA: TGTGCCAGCAGCCGGGGGCGGAGTGGCTACAATGAGCAGTTCTTC; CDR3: CASSRGRSGYNEQFF
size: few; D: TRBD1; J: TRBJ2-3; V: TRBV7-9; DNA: TGTGCCAGCAGCTTAAGCAGGGGGCAAAGCACAGATACGCAGTATTTT; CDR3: CASSLSRGQSTDTQYF
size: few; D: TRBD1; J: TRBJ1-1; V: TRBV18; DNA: TGTGCCAGCTCACCACTAGACAGGGTGAACACTGAAGCTTTCTTT; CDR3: CASSPLDRVNTEAFF
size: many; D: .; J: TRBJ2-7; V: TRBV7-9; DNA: TGTGCCAGCAGCGAAGGGATCGAGCAGTACTTC; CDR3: CASSEGIEQYF
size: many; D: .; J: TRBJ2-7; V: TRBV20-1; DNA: TGCAGTGCTAGAGATCCGGCAGGGGACGAGCAGTACTTC; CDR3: CSARDPAGDEQYF
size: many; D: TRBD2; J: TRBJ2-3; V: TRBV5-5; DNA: TGTGCCAGCAGCTTGAACCTAGCGGGAGTTTGGGATACGCAGTATTTT; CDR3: CASSLNLAGVWDTQYF
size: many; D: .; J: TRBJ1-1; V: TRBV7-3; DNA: TGTGCCAGCAGCTTAGAGGTCGGGGCTAAAGCTTTCTTT; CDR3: CASSLEVGAKAFF
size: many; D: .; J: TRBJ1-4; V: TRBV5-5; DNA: TGTGCCAGCATGAGGGCTAATGAAAAACTGTTTTTT; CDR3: CASMRANEKLFF
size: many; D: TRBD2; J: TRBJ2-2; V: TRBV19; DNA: TGTGCCAGTGCCCTGACTAGCGCTGGGGAGCTGTTTTTT; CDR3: CASALTSAGELFF
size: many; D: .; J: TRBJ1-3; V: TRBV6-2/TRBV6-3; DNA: TGTGCCAGCGGTAGTCTTCTCTCTGGAAACACCATATATTTT; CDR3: CASGSLLSGNTIYF